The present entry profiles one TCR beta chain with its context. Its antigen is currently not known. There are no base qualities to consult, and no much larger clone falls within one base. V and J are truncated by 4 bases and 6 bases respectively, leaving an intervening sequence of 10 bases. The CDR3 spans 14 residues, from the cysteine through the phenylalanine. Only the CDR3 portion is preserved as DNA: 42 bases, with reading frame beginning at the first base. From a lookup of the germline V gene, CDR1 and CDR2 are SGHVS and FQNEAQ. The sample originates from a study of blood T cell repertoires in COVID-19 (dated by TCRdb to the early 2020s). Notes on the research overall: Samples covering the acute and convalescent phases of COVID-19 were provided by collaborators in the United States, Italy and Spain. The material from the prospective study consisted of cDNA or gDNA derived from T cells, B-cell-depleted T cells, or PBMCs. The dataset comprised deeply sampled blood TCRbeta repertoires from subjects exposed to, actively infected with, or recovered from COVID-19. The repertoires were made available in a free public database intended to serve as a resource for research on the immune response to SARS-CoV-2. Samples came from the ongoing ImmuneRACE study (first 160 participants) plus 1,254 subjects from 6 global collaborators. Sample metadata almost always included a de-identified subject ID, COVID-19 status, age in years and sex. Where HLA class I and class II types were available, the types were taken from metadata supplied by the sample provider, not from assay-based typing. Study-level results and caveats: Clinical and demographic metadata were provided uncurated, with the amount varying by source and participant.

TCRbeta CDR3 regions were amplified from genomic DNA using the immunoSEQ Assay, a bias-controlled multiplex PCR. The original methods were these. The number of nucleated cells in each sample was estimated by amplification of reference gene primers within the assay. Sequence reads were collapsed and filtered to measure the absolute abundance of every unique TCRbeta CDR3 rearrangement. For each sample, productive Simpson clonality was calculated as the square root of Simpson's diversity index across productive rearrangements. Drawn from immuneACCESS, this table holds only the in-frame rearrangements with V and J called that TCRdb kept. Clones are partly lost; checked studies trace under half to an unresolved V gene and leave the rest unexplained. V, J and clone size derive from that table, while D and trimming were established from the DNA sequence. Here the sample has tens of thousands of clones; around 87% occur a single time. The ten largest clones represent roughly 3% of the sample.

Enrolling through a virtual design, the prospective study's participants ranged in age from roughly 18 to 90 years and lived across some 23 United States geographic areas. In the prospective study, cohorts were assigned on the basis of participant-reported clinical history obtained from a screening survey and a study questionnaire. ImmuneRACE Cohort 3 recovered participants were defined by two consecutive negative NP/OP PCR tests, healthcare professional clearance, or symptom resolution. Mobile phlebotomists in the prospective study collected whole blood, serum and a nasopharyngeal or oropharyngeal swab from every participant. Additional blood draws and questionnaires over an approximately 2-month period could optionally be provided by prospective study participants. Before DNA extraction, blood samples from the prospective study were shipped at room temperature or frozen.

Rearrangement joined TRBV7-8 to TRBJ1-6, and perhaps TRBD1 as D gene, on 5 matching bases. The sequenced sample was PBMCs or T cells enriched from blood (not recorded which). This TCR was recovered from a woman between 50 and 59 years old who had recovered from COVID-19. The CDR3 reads CASSSQGGNSPLHF. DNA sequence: TGTGCCAGCAGCTCCCAGGGAGGTAATTCACCCCTCCACTTT. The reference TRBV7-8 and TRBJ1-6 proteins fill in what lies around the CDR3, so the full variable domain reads GAGVSQSPRYKVAKRGQDVALRCDPISGHVSLFWYQQALGQGPEFLTYFQNEAQLDKSGLPSDRFFAERPEGSVSTLKIQRTQQEDSAVYLCASSSQGGNSPLHFGNGTRLTVT.